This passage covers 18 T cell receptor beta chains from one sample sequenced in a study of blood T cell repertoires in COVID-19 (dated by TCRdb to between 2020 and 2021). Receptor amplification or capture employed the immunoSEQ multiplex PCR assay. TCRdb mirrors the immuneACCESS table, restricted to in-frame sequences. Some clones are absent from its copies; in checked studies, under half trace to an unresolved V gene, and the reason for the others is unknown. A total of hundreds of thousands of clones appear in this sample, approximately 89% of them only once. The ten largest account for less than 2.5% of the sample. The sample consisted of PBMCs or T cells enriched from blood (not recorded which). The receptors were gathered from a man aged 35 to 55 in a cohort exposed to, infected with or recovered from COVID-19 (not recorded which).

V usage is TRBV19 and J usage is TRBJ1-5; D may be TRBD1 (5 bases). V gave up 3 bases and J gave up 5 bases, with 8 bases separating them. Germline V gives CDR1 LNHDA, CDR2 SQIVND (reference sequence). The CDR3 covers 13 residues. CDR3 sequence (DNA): TGTGCCAGTAGTATCCGGGGGGATCAGCCCCAGCATTTT. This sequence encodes CASSIRGDQPQHF. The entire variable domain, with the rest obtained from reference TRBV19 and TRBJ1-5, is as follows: DGGITQSPKYLFRKEGQNVTLSCEQNLNHDAMYWYRQDPGQGLRLIYYSQIVNDFQKGDIAEGYSVSREKKESFPLTVTSAQKNPTAFYLCASSIRGDQPQHFGDGTRLSIL.

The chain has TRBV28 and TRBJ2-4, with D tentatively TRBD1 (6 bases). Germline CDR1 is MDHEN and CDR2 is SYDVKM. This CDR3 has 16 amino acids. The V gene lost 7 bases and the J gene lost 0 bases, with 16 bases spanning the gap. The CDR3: CASTKQGVLAKNIQYF. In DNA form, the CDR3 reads TGTGCCAGCACGAAACAGGGCGTACTAGCCAAAAACATTCAGTACTTC.

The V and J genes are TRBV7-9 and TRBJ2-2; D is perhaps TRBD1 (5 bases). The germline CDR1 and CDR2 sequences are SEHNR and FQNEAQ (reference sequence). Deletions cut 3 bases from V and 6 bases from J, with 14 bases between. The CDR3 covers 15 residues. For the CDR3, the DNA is TGTGCCAGCAGCTTCCAGACCCAGGGCGCCGGGGAGCTGTTTTTT. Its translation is CASSFQTQGAGELFF.

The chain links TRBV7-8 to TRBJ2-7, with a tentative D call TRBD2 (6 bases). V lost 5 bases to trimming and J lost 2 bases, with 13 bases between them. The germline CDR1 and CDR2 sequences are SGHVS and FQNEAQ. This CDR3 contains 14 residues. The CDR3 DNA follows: TGTGCCAGCAGCCCCAGTAGCGGACCCTACGAGCAGTACTTC. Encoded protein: CASSPSSGPYEQYF.

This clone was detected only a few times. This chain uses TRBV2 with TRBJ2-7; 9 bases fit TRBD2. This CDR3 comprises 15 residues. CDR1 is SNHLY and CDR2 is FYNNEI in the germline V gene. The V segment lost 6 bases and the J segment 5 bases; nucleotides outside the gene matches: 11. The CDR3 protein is CASRRTASGNHEQYF. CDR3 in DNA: TGTGCCAGCAGGAGGACGGCTAGCGGGAATCACGAGCAGTACTTC.

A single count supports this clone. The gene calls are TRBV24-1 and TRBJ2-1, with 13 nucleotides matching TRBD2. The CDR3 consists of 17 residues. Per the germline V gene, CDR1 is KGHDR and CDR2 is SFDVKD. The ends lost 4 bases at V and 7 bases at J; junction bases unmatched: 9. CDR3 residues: CATSDQRTSGSRNEQFF. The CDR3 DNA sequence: TGTGCCACCAGTGACCAACGGACTAGCGGGAGTAGGAATGAGCAGTTCTTC.

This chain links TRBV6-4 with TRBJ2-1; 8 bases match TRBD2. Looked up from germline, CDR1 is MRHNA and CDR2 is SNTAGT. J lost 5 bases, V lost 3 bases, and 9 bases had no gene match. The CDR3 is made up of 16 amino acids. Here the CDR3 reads CASSEFAGGSNNEQFF. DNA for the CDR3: TGTGCCAGCAGTGAATTTGCGGGAGGTAGTAACAATGAGCAGTTCTTC.

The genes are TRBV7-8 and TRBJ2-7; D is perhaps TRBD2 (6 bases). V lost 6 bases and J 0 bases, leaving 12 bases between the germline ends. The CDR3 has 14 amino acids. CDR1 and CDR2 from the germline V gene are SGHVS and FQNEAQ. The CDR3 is CASRRLGDSYEQYF. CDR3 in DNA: TGTGCCAGCAGGAGACTAGGGGACTCCTACGAGCAGTACTTC.

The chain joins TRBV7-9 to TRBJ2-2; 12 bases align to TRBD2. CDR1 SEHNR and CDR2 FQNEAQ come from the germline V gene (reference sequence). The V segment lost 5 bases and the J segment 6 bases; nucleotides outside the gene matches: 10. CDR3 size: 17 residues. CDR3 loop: CASSVRTSGIISGELFF. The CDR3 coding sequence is TGTGCCAGCAGCGTTCGGACTAGCGGGATTATTTCCGGGGAGCTGTTTTTT.

The DNA of the CDR3 is TGTGCCAGCAACTCCGGGGGGCGTCTGGGCAATCAGCCCCAGCATTTT. Translated, it gives CASNSGGRLGNQPQHF. The chain couples TRBV28 to TRBJ1-5; D perhaps matches TRBD1 (6 bases). This CDR3 has 16 residues. V lost 7 bases and J lost 2, with 18 bases in between. Per the germline V gene, CDR1 is MDHEN and CDR2 is SYDVKM.

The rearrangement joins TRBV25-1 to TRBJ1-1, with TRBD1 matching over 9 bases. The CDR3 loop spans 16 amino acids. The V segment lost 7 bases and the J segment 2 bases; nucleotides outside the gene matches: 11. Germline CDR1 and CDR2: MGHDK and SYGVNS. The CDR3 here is CASTPSGTGSNTEAFF. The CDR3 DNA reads TGTGCCAGCACCCCCTCCGGGACAGGGTCCAACACTGAAGCTTTCTTT.

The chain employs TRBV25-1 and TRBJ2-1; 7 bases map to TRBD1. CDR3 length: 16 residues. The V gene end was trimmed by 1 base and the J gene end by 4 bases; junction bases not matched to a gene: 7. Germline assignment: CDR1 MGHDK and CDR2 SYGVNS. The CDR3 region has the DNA TGTGCCAGCAGTGAATTTAAGGGGGCGCGGTACAATGAGCAGTTCTTC. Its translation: CASSEFKGARYNEQFF.

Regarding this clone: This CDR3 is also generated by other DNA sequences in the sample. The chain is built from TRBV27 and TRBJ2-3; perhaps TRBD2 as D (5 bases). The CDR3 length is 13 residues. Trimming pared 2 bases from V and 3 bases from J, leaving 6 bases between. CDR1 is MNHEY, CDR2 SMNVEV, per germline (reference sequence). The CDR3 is CASSLPGTDTQYF. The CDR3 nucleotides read TGTGCCAGCAGTTTACCGGGAACAGATACGCAGTATTTT.

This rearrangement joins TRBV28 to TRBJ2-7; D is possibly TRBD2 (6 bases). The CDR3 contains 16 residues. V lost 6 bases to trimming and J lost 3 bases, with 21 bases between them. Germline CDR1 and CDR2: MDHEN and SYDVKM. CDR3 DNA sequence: TGTGCCAGCAGCGAACCGACTAGAGGAAGCAACTACGAGCAGTACTTC. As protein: CASSEPTRGSNYEQYF.

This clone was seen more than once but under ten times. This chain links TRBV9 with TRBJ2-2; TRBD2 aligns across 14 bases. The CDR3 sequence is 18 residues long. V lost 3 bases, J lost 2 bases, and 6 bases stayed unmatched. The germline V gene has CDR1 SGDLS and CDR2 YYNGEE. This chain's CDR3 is CASSARLAGGTNTGELFF. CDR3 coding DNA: TGTGCCAGCAGCGCGAGACTAGCGGGAGGGACTAACACCGGGGAGCTGTTTTTT.

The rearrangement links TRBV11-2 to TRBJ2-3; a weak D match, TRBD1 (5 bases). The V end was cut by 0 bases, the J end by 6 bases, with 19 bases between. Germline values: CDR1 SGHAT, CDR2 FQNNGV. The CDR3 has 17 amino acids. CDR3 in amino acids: CASSLDPRGSGDDTQYF. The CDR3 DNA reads TGTGCCAGCAGCTTAGACCCTAGGGGCTCAGGAGATGATACGCAGTATTTT. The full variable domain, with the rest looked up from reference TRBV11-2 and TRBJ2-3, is EAGVAQSPRYKIIEKRQSVAFWCNPISGHATLYWYQQILGQGPKLLIQFQNNGVVDDSQLPKDRFSAERLKGVDSTLKIQPAKLEDSAVYLCASSLDPRGSGDDTQYFGPGTRLTVL.

The CDR3 protein is CARWDNTYEQYF. CDR3 in DNA: TGTGCCAGATGGGACAACACCTACGAGCAGTACTTC. This chain joins TRBV19 and TRBJ2-7, with D perhaps matching TRBD1 (6 bases). Germline CDR1 is LNHDA and CDR2 is SQIVND (reference sequence). Trimming stripped 9 bases from V and 2 bases from J, with 11 bases between. The CDR3 has 12 residues.

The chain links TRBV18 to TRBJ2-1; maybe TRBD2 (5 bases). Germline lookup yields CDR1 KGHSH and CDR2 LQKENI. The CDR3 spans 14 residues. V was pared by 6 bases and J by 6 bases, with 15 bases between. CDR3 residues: CASSPLSGSNEQFF. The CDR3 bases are TGTGCCAGCTCCCCCCTCAGCGGATCCAATGAGCAGTTCTTC.